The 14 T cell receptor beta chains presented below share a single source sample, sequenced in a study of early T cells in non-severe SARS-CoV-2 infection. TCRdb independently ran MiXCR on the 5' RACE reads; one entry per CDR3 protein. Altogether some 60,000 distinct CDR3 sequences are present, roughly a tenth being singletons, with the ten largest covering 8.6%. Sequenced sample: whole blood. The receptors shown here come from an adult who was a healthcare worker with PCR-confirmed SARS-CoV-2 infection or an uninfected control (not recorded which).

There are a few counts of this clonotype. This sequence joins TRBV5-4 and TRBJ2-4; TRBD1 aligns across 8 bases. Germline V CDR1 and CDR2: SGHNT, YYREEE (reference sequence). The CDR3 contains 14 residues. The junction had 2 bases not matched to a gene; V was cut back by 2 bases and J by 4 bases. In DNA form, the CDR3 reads TGTGCCAGCAGCTTTCAGGGGGCTAAAAACATTCAGTACTTC. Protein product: CASSFQGAKNIQYF. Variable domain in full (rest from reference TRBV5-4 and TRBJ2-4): ETGVTQSPTHLIKTRGQQVTLRCSSQSGHNTVSWYQQALGQGPQFIFQYYREEENGRGNFPPRFSGLQFPNYSSELNVNALELDDSALYLCASSFQGAKNIQYFGAGTRLSVL.

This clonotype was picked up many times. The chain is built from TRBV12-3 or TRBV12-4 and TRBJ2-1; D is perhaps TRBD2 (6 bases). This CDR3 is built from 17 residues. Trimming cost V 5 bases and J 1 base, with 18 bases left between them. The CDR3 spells CASSDGTGFSSYNEQFF. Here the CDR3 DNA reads TGTGCCAGCAGTGACGGGACTGGATTTTCATCCTACAATGAGCAGTTCTTC.

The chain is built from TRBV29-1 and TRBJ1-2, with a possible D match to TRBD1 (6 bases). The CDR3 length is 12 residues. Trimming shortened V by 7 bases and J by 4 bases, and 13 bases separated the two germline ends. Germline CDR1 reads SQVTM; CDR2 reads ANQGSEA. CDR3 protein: CSAGQLSYGYTF. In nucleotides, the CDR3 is TGCAGCGCTGGACAGTTGAGCTATGGCTACACCTTC.

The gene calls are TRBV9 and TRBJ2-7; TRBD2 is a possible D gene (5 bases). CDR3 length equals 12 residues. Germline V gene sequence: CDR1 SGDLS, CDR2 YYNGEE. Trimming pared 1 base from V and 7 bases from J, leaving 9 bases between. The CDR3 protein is CASSVQGGEQYF. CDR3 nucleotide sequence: TGTGCCAGCAGCGTACAAGGAGGAGAGCAGTACTTC.

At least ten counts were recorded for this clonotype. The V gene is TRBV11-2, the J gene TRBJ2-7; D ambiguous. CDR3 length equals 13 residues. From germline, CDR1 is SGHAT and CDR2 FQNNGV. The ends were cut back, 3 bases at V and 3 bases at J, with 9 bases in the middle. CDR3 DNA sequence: TGTGCCAGCAGCTTTTTCCGGAACTACGAGCAGTACTTC. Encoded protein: CASSFFRNYEQYF.

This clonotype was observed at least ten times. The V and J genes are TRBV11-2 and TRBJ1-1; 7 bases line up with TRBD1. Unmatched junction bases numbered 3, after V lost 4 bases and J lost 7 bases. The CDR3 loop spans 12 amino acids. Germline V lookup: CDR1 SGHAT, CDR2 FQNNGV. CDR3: CASSSTGLEAFF. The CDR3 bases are TGTGCCAGCAGCTCGACAGGGCTTGAAGCTTTCTTT. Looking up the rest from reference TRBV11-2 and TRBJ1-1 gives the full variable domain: EAGVAQSPRYKIIEKRQSVAFWCNPISGHATLYWYQQILGQGPKLLIQFQNNGVVDDSQLPKDRFSAERLKGVDSTLKIQPAKLEDSAVYLCASSSTGLEAFFGQGTRLTVV.

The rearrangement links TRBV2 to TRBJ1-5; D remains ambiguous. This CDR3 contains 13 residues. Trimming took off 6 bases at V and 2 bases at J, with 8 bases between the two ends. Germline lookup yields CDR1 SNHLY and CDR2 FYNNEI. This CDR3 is CASRGEGNQPQHF. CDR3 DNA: TGTGCCAGCAGGGGAGAGGGCAATCAGCCCCAGCATTTT.

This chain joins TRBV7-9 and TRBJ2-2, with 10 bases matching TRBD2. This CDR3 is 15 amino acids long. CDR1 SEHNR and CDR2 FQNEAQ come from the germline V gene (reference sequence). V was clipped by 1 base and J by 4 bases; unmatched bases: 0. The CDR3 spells CASSLGTSGTGELFF. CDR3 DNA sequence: TGTGCCAGCAGCTTAGGGACTAGCGGCACCGGGGAGCTGTTTTTT.

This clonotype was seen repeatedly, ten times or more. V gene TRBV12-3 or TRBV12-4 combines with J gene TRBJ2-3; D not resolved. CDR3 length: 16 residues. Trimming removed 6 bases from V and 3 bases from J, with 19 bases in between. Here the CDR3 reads CASSRPGSAVTDTQYF. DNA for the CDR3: TGTGCCAGCAGCCGCCCTGGCAGCGCTGTAACAGATACGCAGTATTTT.

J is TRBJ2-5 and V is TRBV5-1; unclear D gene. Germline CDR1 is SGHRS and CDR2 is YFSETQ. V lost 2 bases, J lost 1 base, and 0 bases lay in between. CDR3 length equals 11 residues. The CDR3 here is CASSFQETQYF. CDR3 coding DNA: TGCGCCAGCAGCTTCCAAGAGACCCAGTACTTC.

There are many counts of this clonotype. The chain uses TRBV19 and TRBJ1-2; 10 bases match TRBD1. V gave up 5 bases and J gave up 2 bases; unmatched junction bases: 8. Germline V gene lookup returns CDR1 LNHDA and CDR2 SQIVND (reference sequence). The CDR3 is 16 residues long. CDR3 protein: CASSLRRQGANYGYTF. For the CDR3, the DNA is TGTGCCAGTAGTTTACGGAGACAGGGGGCAAACTATGGCTACACCTTC.

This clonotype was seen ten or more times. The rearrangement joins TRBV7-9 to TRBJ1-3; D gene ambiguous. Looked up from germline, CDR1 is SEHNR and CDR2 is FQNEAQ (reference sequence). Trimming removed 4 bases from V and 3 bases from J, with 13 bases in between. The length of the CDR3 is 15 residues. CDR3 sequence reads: CASSSVGVHGNTIYF. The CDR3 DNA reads TGTGCCAGCAGCTCAGTCGGGGTTCATGGAAACACCATATATTTT.

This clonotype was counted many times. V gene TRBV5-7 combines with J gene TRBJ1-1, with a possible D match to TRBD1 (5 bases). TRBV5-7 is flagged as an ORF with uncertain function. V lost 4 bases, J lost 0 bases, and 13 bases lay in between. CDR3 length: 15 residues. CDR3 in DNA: TGTGCCAGCAGCCCCTGGGGGGTGATGAACACTGAAGCTTTCTTT. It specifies CASSPWGVMNTEAFF.

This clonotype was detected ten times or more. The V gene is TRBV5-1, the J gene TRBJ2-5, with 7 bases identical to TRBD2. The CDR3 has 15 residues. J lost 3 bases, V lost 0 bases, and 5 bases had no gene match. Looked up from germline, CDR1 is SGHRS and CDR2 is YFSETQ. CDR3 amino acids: CASSLEASGEETQYF. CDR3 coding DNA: TGCGCCAGCAGCTTGGAGGCTAGCGGAGAAGAGACCCAGTACTTC.